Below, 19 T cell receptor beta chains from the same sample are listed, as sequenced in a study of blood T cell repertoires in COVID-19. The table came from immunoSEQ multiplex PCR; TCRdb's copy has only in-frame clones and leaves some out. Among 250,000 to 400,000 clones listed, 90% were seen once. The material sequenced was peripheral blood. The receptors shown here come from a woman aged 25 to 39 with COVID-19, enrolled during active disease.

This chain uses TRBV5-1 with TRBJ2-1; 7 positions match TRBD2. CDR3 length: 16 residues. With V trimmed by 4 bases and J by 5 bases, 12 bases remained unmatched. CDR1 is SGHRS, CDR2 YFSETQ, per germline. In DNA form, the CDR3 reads TGCGCCAGCAGCCCGTTGGGAAGCGGGATTGACAATGAGCAGTTCTTC. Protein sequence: CASSPLGSGIDNEQFF.

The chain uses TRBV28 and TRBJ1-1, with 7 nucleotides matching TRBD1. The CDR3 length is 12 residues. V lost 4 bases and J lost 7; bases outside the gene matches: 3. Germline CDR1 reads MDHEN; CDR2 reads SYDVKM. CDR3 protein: CASSSYRGEAFF. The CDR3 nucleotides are TGTGCCAGCAGTTCCTACAGGGGTGAAGCTTTCTTT.

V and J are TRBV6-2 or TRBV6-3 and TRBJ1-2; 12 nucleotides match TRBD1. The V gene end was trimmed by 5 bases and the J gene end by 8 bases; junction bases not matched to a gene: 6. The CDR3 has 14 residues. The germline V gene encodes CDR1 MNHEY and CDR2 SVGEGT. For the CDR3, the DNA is TGTGCCAGCAGTGCGGGACAGGGGGCGTACGGCTACACCTTC. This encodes CASSAGQGAYGYTF.

The DNA of the CDR3 is TGTGCCAGCAGCCAGGAAGGGGCTTTTGGCACAGATACGCAGTATTTT. Translated: CASSQEGAFGTDTQYF. This chain joins TRBV3-1 (or the pseudogene TRBV3-2) and TRBJ2-3, with D possibly matching TRBD1 (5 bases). The CDR3 is made up of 16 amino acids. The germline V and J ends were trimmed by 3 bases and 1 base, with 14 bases remaining between them. Germline CDR1 LGHDT, CDR2 YNNKEL (reference sequence).

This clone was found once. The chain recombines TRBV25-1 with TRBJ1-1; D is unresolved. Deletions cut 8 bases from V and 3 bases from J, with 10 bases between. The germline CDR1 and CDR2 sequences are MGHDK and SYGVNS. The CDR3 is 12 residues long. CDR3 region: CASSAGYTEAFF. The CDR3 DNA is TGTGCCAGCTCGGCGGGTTACACTGAAGCTTTCTTT.

The CDR3 region has the DNA TGTGCCACCAGCAGAGATAAGGGACAGAGCTCTGGAAACACCATATATTTT. Encoded protein: CATSRDKGQSSGNTIYF. The rearrangement links TRBV15 to TRBJ1-3; TRBD1 matches 7 bases. V shed 0 bases and J 0 bases; nucleotides not matched to a gene: 5. CDR1 is LNHNV, CDR2 YYDKDF, per germline (reference sequence). The length of the CDR3 is 17 residues.

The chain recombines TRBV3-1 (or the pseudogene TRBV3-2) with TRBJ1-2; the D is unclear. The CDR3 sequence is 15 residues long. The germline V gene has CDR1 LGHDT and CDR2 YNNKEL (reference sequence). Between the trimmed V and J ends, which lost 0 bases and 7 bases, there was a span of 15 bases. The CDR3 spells CASSQDVSGVGGYTF. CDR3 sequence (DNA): TGTGCCAGCAGCCAAGATGTTTCCGGGGTTGGTGGCTACACCTTC.

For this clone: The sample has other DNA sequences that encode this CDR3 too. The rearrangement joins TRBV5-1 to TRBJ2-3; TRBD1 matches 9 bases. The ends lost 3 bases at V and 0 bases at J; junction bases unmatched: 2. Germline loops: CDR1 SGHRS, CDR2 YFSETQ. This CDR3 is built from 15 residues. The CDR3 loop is CASSSGQGSTDTQYF. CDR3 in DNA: TGCGCCAGCAGCTCGGGACAGGGAAGCACAGATACGCAGTATTTT.

CDR3 nucleotides: TGCGCCAGCCGAGGCGGGTCTTCAGCCGGGACAAGAAATTCACCCCTCCACTTT. This translates into CASRGGSSAGTRNSPLHF. The rearrangement uses TRBV5-1 and TRBJ1-6; tentative D call: TRBD1 (6 bases). The V end was cut by 7 bases, the J end by 7 bases, with 27 bases between. There are 18 residues in the CDR3. Germline V gene lookup returns CDR1 SGHRS and CDR2 YFSETQ.

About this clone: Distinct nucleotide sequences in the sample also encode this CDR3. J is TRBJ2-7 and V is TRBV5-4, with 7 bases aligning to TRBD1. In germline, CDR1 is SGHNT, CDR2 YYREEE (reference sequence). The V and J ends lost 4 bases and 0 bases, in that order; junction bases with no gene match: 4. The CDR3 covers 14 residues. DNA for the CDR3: TGTGCCAGCAGCCCGACAGGGTCCTCCTACGAGCAGTACTTC. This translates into CASSPTGSSYEQYF.

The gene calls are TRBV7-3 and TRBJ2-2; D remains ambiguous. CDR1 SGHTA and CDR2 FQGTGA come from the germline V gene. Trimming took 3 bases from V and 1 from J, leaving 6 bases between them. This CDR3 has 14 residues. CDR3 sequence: CASSLAGNTGELFF. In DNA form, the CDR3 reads TGTGCCAGCAGCTTGGCAGGGAACACCGGGGAGCTGTTTTTT.

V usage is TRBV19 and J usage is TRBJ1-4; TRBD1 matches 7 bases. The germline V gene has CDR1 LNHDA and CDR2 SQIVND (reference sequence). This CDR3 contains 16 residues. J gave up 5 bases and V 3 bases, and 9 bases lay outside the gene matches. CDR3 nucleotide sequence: TGTGCCAGTAGTATTATGGCAGGGGGAGTAAATGAAAAACTGTTTTTT. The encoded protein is CASSIMAGGVNEKLFF.

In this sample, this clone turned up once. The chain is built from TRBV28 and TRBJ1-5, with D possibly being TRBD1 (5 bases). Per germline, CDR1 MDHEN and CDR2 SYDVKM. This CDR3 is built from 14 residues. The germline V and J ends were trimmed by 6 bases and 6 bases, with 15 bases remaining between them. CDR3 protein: CASSPPQGIQPQHF. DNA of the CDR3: TGTGCCAGCAGCCCGCCGCAGGGTATTCAGCCCCAGCATTTT. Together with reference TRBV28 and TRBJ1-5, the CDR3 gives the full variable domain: DVKVTQSSRYLVKRTGEKVFLECVQDMDHENMFWYRQDPGLGLRLIYFSYDVKMKEKGDIPEGYSVSREKKERFSLILESASTNQTSMYLCASSPPQGIQPQHFGDGTRLSIL.

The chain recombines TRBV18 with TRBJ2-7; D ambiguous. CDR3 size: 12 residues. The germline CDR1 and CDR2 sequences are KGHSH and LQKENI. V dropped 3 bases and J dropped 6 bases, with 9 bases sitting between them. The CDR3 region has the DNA TGTGCCAGCTCACCTGCGGTTGGCGAGCAGTACTTC. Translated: CASSPAVGEQYF.

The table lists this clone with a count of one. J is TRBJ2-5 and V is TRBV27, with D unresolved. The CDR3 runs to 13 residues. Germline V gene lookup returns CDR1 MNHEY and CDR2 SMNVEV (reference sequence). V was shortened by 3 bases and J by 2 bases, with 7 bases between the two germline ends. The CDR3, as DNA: TGTGCCAGCAGTTTGCACAGTCAAGAGACCCAGTACTTC. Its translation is CASSLHSQETQYF.

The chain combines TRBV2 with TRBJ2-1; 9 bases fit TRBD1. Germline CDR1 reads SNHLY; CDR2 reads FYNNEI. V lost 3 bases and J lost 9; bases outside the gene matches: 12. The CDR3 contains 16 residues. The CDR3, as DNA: TGTGCCAGCAGTGACCCCCGGGACAGGGCATTTGGTGAGCAGTTCTTC. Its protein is CASSDPRDRAFGEQFF.

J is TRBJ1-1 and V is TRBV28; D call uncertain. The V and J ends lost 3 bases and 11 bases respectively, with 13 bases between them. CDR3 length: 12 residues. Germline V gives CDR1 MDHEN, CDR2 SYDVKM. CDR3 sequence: CASSFRWRDAFF. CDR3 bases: TGTGCCAGCAGTTTTCGGTGGAGGGATGCTTTCTTT. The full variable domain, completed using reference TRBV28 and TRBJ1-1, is DVKVTQSSRYLVKRTGEKVFLECVQDMDHENMFWYRQDPGLGLRLIYFSYDVKMKEKGDIPEGYSVSREKKERFSLILESASTNQTSMYLCASSFRWRDAFFGQGTRLTVV.

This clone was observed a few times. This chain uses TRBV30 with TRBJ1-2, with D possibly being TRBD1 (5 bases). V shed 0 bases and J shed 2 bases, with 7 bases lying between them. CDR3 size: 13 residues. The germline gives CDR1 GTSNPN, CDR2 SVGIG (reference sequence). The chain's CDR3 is CAWSVQANYGYTF. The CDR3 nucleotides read TGTGCCTGGAGTGTACAGGCGAACTATGGCTACACCTTC.

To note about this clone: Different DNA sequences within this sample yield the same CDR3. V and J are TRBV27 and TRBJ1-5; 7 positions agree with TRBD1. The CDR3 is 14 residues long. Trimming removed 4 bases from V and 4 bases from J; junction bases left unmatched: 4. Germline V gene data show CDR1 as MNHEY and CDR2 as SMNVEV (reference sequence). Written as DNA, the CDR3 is TGTGCCAGCAGTTCTCGACAGGGAAATCAGCCCCAGCATTTT. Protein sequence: CASSSRQGNQPQHF.